The following is a T cell receptor (beta chain) sequence with its context. The CDR3 loop spans 15 amino acids. Germline values: CDR1 SGHRS, CDR2 YFSETQ. Trimming removed 3 bases at V and 9 bases at J, with 21 bases between. Input was 2 to 2.5 ug genomic DNA, or all available if less. Data came from immunoSEQ multiplex PCR; TCRdb stores just in-frame clones and leaves some out. This table has approximately 92,000 clones, roughly 80% appearing once. This sample stems from a study of glioma-infiltrating T cells after dendritic cell vaccination. Across the whole study: Autologous tumor lysate was loaded overnight onto monocyte-derived dendritic cells grown about seven days with IL-4 and GM-CSF.

Time point reported: after dendritic cell vaccination, including at tumor progression/relapse. The sequence came from a human donor with glioblastoma. The V and J genes are TRBV5-1 and TRBJ2-5, with a tentative D call TRBD1 (6 bases). Source: blood, taken after dendritic cell vaccination. The CDR3 nucleotides are TGCGCCAGCAGCTCTGACAGGAGGAAAGGGTTGGCCCAGTACTTC. Amino acids: CASSSDRRKGLAQYF.